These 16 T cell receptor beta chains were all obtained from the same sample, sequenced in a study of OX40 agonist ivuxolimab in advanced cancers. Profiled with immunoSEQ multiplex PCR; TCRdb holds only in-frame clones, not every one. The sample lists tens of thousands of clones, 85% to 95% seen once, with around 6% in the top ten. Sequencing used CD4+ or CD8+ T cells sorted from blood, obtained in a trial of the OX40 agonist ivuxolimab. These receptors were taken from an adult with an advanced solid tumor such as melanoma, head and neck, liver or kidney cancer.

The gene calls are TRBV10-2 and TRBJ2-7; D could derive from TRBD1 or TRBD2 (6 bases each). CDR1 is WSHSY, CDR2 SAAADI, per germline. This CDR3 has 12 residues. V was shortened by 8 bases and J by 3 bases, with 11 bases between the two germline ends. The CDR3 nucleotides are TGCGCCAGCGGGGGCGGGGACTACGAGCAGTACTTC. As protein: CASGGGDYEQYF.

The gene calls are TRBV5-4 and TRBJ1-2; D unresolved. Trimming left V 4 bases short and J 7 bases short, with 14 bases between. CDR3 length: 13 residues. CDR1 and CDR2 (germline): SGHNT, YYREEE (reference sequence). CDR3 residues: CASSVDARSGYTF. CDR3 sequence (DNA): TGTGCCAGCAGCGTGGACGCAAGGAGTGGCTACACCTTC.

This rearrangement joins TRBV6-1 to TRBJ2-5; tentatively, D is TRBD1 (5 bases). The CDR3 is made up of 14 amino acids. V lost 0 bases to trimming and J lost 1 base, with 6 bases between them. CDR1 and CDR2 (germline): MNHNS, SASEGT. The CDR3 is CASSEARVQETQYF. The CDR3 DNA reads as TGTGCCAGCAGTGAAGCCAGGGTCCAAGAGACCCAGTACTTC.

CDR3: CASSFLGQGVSGANVLTF. CDR3 DNA: TGCGCCAGCAGCTTTCTGGGACAGGGGGTCTCTGGGGCCAACGTCCTGACTTTC. The chain employs TRBV5-1 and TRBJ2-6; 11 bases are a match to TRBD1. The CDR3 loop spans 18 amino acids. The trim removed 2 bases at V and 0 bases at J, leaving 4 bases unmatched. Germline-derived CDR1 and CDR2 are SGHRS and YFSETQ. The complete variable domain, with remaining parts taken from reference TRBV5-1 and TRBJ2-6, reads KAGVTQTPRYLIKTRGQQVTLSCSPISGHRSVSWYQQTPGQGLQFLFEYFSETQRNKGNFPGRFSGRQFSNSRSEMNVSTLELGDSALYLCASSFLGQGVSGANVLTFGAGSRLTVL.

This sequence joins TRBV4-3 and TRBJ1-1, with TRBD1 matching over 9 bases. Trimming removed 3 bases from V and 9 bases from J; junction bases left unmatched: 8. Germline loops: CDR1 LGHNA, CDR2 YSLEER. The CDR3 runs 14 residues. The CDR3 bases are TGCGCCAGCAGCCACAAAACAGGGGGCTTTAAAGCTTTCTTT. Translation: CASSHKTGGFKAFF.

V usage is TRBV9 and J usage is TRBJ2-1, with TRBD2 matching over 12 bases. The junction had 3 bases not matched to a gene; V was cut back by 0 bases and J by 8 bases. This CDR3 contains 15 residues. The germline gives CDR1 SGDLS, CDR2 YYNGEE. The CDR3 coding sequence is TGTGCCAGCAGCGTAGAGGCTAGCGGGGGGGATGAGCAGTTCTTC. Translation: CASSVEASGGDEQFF. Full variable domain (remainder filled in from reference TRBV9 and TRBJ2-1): DSGVTQTPKHLITATGQRVTLRCSPRSGDLSVYWYQQSLDQGLQFLIQYYNGEERAKGNILERFSAQQFPDLHSELNLSSLELGDSALYFCASSVEASGGDEQFFGPGTRLTVL.

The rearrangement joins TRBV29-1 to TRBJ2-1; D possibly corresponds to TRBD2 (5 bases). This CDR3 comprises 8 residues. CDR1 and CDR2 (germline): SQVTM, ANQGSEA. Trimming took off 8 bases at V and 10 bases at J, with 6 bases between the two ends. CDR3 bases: TGCAGCACGGGGGAGCAGTTCTTC. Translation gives CSTGEQFF.

The DNA for the CDR3 is TGCGCCAGCAGCCAAGATAGGTGGGGACAGGGAGATGGCTACACCTTC. This gives the protein CASSQDRWGQGDGYTF. This chain joins TRBV4-3 and TRBJ1-2; the match to TRBD1 covers 9 bases. This CDR3 comprises 16 residues. V dropped 0 bases and J dropped 6; count of bases not matched to a gene: 8. Germline CDR1 LGHNA, CDR2 YSLEER.

Written as DNA, the CDR3 is TGCGCCAGCAGCCAAGGCGGGGTTGGGGAGCAGTACTTC. It specifies CASSQGGVGEQYF. This chain uses TRBV4-1 with TRBJ2-7; D may be TRBD2 (6 bases). Germline V gene sequence: CDR1 MGHRA, CDR2 YSYEKL. Trimming left V 1 base short and J 7 bases short, with 11 bases between. The CDR3 has 13 amino acids.

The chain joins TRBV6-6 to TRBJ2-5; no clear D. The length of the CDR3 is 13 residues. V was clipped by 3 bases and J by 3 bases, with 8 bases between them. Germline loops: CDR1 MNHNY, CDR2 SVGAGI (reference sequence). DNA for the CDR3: TGTGCCAGCAGTTATACCCCCGAAGAGACCCAGTACTTC. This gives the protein CASSYTPEETQYF.

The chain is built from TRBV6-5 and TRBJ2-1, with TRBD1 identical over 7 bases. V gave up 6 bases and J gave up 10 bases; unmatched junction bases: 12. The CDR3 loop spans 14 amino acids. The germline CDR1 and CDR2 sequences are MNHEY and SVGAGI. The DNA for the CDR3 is TGTGCCAGCAGGTATACCCCAAGGGGACAGGAGCAGTTCTTC. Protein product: CASRYTPRGQEQFF.

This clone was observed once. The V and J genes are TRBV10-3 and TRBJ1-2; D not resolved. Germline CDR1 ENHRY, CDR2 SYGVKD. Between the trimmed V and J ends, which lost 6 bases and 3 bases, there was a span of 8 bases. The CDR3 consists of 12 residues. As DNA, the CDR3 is TGTGCCATCAGGAGATCCTACTATGGCTACACCTTC. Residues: CAIRRSYYGYTF.

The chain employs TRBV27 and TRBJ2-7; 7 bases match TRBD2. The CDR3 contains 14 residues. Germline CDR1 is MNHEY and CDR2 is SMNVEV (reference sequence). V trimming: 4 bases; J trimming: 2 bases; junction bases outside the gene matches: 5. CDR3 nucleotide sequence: TGTGCCAGCAGTTCAGTAAGCGGGGCCTACGAGCAGTACTTC. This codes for CASSSVSGAYEQYF.

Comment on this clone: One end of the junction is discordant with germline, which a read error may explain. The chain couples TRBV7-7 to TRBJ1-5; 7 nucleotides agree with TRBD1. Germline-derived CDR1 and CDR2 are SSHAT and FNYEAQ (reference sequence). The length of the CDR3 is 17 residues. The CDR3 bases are TGTGCTAGCAGCTTATTCGTACAGGGGATAGGAAATCAGCCCCAGCATTTT. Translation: CASSLFVQGIGNQPQHF.

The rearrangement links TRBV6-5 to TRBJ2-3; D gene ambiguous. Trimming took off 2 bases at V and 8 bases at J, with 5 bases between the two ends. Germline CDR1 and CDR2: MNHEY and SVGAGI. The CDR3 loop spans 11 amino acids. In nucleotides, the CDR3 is TGTGCCAGCAGTTACGATGGTACGCAGTATTTT. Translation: CASSYDGTQYF.

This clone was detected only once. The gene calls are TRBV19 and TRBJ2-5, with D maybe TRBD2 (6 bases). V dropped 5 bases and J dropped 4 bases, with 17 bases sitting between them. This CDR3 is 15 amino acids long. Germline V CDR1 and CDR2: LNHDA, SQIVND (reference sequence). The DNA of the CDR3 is TGTGCCAGTAGTCGAGATCCGGGAGAAAGAGAGACCCAGTACTTC. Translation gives CASSRDPGERETQYF.